This TCR beta chain was observed in a study of T cell responses to AZD1222 COVID-19 vaccine. Data came from immunoSEQ multiplex PCR; TCRdb stores just in-frame clones and leaves some out. The sample shows tens of thousands of clones, roughly 94% of them seen only once. The ends were cut back, 4 bases at V and 3 bases at J, with 17 bases in the middle. CDR3 size: 15 residues. Looked up from germline, CDR1 is SGHRS and CDR2 is YFSETQ. This specimen was peripheral blood, taken on day 0 of AZD1222 vaccination. The chain carries TRBV5-1 and TRBJ2-7; no definite D call. The TCR was taken from an adult in good health. The CDR3 reads CASSPHGTERYEQYF. The CDR3 DNA follows: TGCGCCAGCAGCCCGCACGGAACGGAACGCTACGAGCAGTACTTC.